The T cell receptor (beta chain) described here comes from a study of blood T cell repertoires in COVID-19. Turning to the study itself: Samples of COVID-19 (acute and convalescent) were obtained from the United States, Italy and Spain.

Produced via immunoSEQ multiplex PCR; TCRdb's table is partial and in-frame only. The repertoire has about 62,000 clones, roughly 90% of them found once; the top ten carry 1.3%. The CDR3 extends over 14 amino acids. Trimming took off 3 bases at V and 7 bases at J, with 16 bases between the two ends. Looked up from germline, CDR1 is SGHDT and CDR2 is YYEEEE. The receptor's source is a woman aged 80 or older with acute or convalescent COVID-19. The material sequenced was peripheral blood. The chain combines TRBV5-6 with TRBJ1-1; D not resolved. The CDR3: CASSSRRPGGEAFF. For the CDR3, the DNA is TGTGCCAGCAGCTCAAGGCGACCGGGTGGTGAAGCTTTCTTT.